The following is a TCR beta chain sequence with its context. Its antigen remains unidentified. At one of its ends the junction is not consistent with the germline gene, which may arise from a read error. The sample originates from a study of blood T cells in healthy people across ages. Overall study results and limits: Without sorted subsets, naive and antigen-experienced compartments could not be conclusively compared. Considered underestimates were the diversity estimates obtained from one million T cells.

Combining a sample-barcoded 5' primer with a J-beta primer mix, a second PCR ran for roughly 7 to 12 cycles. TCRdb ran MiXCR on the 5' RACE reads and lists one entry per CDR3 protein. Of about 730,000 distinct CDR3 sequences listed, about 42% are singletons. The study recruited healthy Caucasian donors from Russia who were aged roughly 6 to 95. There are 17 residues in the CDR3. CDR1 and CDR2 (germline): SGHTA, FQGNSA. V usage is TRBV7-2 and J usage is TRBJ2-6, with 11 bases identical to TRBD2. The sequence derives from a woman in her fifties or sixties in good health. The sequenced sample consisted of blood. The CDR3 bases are TGTGCCGGCAGCTTAGGACTAGCGGGCTCTGGGGCCAACGTCCTGACTTTC. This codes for CAGSLGLAGSGANVLTF.